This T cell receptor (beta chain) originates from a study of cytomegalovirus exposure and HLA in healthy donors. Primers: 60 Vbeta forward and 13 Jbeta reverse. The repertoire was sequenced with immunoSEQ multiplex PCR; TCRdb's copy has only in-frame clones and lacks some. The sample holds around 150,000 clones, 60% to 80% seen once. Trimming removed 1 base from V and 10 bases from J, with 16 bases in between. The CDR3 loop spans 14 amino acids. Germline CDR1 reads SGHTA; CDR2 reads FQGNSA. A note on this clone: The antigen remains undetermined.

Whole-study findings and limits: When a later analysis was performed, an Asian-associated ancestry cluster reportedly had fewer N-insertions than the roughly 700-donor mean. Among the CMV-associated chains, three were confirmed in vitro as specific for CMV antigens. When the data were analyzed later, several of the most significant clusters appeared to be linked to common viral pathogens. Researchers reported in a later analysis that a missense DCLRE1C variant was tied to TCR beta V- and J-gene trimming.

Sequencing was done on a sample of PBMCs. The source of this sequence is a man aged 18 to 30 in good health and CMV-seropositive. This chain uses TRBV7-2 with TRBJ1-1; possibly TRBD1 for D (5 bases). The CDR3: CASSLGRGGLRAFF. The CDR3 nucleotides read TGTGCCAGCAGCTTAGGTCGGGGGGGACTACGAGCTTTCTTT.